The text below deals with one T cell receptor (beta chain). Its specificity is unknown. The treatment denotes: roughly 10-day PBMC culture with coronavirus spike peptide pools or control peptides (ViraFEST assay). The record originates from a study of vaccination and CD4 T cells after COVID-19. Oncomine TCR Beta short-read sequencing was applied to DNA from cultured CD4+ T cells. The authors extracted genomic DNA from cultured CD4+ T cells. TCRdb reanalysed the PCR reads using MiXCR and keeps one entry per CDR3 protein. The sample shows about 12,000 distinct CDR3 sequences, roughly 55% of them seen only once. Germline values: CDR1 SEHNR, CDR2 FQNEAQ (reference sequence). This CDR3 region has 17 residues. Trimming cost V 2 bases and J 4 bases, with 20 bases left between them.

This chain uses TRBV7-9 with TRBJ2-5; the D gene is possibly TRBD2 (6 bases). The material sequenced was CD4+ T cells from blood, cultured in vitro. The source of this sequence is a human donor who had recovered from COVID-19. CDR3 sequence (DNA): TGTGCCAGCAGCTTATATGGGGGGAGAGCGGTAGCAGAGACCCAGTACTTC. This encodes CASSLYGGRAVAETQYF. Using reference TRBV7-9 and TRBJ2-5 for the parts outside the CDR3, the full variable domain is DTGVSQNPRHKITKRGQNVTFRCDPISEHNRLYWYRQTLGQGPEFLTYFQNEAQLEKSRLLSDRFSAERPKGSFSTLEIQRTEQGDSAMYLCASSLYGGRAVAETQYFGPGTRLLVL.